This T cell receptor (beta chain) stems from a study of CD8 T cells in Susac syndrome. The authors sequenced TCR beta from blood CD8+ and CD4+ T cells. Through negative isolation, CD4+ and CD8+ T cells were obtained, while TEMRA cells were enriched using FACS. Random-hexamer reverse transcription was applied to roughly 0.5 to 1 ug RNA. TCRdb recomputed calls from the immunoSEQ multiplex PCR reads with MiXCR, one row per CDR3 protein. The sample has about 60,000 distinct CDR3 sequences, more than 90% seen once. The V gene's germline CDR1 is SGHNT and CDR2 YENEEA. CDR3 length: 15 amino acids. V shed 5 bases and J 10 bases; nucleotides not matched to a gene: 13.

The V call is TRBV11-3, the J call TRBJ2-1; TRBD1 agrees at 8 bases. The material sequenced was CD8+ T cells from PBMCs. The sequence was obtained from a human donor in good health. This CDR3 is CASSPGPGGAEEQFF. The CDR3 coding sequence is TGTGCCAGCAGCCCCGGGCCAGGGGGCGCGGAGGAGCAGTTCTTC.